This T cell receptor beta chain was captured by sequencing in a study of beta chain features in type 1 diabetes. The whole isolated RNA underwent reverse transcription, so sequencing captured expressed TCRB transcripts. Libraries were prepared by immunoSEQ multiplex PCR; TCRdb keeps only in-frame clonotypes and omits some of them. Among about 170,000 clones, about 7.8% were seen once, and the ten largest hold approximately 0.87%. J lost 2 bases, V lost 3 bases, and 5 bases had no gene match. CDR1 and CDR2 from the germline V gene are ENHRY and SYGVKD. CDR3 length: 15 residues. Study findings and constraints: Across all four CD4+ subsets, people with type 1 diabetes showed modestly shorter TCRB CDR3s.

This clone was seen a few times. What it binds is unknown. This TCR was sampled from a middle-aged woman with type 1 diabetes. This rearrangement joins TRBV10-3 to TRBJ2-3, with 7 nucleotides matching TRBD1. The sequenced sample was central memory CD4+ T cells from blood. The CDR3 sequence is CAISDGDRATDTQYF. The CDR3, as DNA: TGTGCCATCAGTGACGGGGACAGAGCCACAGATACGCAGTATTTT.